Listed below are T cell receptor beta chains from one sample, sequenced in a study of blood T cells in healthy people across ages. TCRdb used MiXCR to reprocess the 5' RACE reads, holding one entry per CDR3 protein. The sample lists around 1.1 million distinct CDR3 sequences; more than 30% were seen once. The sample taken for sequencing was blood. The receptors here all came from a man aged 18 to 30 in good health. Each CDR3 is given with its conserved first and last residue. The D gene is left open where the match is weak. Some rows have no size entry. The others give once, few or many, or a class for an expanded clone.

>TRBJ1-2|TRBV7-2|.|.
TGTGCCAGCAGCCCTGCCGACATTTATGGCTACACCTTC
CASSPADIYGYTF
>TRBJ2-1|TRBV20-1|.|TRBD1
TGCAGTGCTAGCTGGGACAGCCGCTACAATGAGCAGTTCTTC
CSASWDSRYNEQFF
>TRBJ2-7|TRBV27|many|.
TGTGCCAGCAGTGCTGGATTGAGCTACGAGCAGTACTTC
CASSAGLSYEQYF
>TRBJ1-2|TRBV7-2|.|.
TGTGCCAGCAGCTTAGGAAGACGGCAGGGCCTTGGGTATGGCTACACCTTC
CASSLGRRQGLGYGYTF
>TRBJ2-1|TRBV5-4|few|.
TGTGCCAGCAGCTTGGAGGTGGAAACCTACAATGAGCAGTTCTTC
CASSLEVETYNEQFF
>TRBJ1-2|TRBV2|.|TRBD1
TGTGCCAGCACCCTAGACAGGGGCGCGAGTGATGGCTACACCTTC
CASTLDRGASDGYTF
>TRBJ2-7|TRBV25-1|few|TRBD2
TGTGCCAGCAGTGAATTGGGGGAGCGGGGGGTCTACGAGCAGTACTTC
CASSELGERGVYEQYF
>TRBJ2-3|TRBV14|.|.
TGTGCCAGCAGCCAAGATTTAGGACCCTTAGTCACAGATACGCAGTATTTT
CASSQDLGPLVTDTQYF
>TRBJ2-1|TRBV10-3|.|TRBD1
TGTGCCACCGCGAGGACAGGGGGCTCCTACAATGAGCAGTTCTTC
CATARTGGSYNEQFF
>TRBJ2-1|TRBV7-8|many|.
TGTGCCAGCAGCCCACTGACTAGTAGCAATGAGCAGTTCTTC
CASSPLTSSNEQFF
>TRBJ1-2|TRBV9|few|.
TGTGCCAGCAGCGTAGAATCGGGGCCGATAAATGGCTACACCTTC
CASSVESGPINGYTF
>TRBJ2-3|TRBV7-9|.|.
TGTGCCTGCGAGACATCCCAGGGAGCCACAGATACGCAGTATTTT
CACETSQGATDTQYF
>TRBJ2-7|TRBV2|few|.
TGTGCCAGCAGGCTAGCGCCGAGCTCCTACGAGCAGTACTTC
CASRLAPSSYEQYF